The source of this T cell receptor (beta chain) is a study of Graves' ophthalmopathy and Graves' hyperthyroidism. TCR beta CDR3 amplification used RNA transcripts. The first-round RT-PCR employed HTBI primers together with the Qiagen OneStep RT-PCR kit. A multiplex PCR was then performed as the second round. Using its own MiXCR run on the multiplex PCR reads, TCRdb lists one record per CDR3 protein. The sample holds 560,000 or so distinct CDR3 sequences, about 40% seen once. This CDR3 is built from 17 residues. V lost 4 bases and J lost 9; bases outside the gene matches: 12. Germline V lookup: CDR1 MGHRA, CDR2 YSYEKL. This clonotype came up many times. Researchers turned away patients with other autoimmune diseases, uncontrolled infections, pregnancy or lactation.

This chain links TRBV4-1 with TRBJ1-6; 10 bases align to TRBD1. What was sequenced was peripheral blood or thyroid tissue (not recorded which). The clonotype originates from an adult man with Graves' hyperthyroidism. CDR3: CASSRDRGESWGSPLHF. In DNA, the CDR3 is TGCGCCAGCAGCCGGGACAGGGGCGAATCTTGGGGTTCACCCCTCCACTTT.